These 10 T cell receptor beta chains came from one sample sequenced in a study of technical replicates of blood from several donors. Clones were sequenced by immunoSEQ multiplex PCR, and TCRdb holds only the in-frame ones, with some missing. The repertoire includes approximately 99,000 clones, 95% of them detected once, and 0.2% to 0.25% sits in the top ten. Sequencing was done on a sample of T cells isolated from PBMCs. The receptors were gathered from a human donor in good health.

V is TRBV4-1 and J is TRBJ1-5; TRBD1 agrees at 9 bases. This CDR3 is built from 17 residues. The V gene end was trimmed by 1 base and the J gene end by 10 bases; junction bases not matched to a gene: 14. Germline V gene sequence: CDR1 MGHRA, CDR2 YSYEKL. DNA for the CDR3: TGCGCCAGCAGCCAAGGACTTCCGGGACAGGGTTTTGGACCCCAGCATTTT. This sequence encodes CASSQGLPGQGFGPQHF.

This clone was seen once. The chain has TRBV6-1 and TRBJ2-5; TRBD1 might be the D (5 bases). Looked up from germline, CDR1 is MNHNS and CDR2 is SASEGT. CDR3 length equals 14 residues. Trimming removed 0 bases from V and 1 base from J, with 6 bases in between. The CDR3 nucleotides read TGTGCCAGCAGTGAAGCAGGGGCCCAAGAGACCCAGTACTTC. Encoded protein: CASSEAGAQETQYF.

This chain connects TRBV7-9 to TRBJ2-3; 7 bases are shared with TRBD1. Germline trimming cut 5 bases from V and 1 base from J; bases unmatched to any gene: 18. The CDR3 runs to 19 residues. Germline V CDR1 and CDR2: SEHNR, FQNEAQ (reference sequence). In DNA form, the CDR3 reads TGTGCCAGCAGCCCATACCCGGGACAGTCCCCAATTCGCACAGATACGCAGTATTTT. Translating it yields CASSPYPGQSPIRTDTQYF.

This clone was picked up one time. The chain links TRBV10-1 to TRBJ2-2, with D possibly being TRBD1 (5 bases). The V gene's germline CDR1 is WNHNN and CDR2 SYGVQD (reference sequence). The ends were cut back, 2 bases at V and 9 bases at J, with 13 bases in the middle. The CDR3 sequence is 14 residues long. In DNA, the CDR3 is TGCGCCAGCAGTGAGAATGGTGGGGCGAGGGAGCTGTTTTTT. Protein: CASSENGGARELFF.

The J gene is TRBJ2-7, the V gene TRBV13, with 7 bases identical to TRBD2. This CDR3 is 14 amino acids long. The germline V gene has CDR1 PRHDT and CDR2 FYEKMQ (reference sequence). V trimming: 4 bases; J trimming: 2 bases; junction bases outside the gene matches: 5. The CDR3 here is CASSSGGRTYEQYF. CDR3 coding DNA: TGTGCCAGCAGCTCCGGGGGGAGAACCTACGAGCAGTACTTC.

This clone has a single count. The DNA for the CDR3 is TGTGCCACCAGCCAGGGACTAGCGGGGGATCCAGAGACCCAGTACTTC. This sequence encodes CATSQGLAGDPETQYF. The chain combines TRBV15 with TRBJ2-5; TRBD2 matches at 14 bases. Germline V gene lookup returns CDR1 LNHNV and CDR2 YYDKDF (reference sequence). This CDR3 is built from 16 residues. The ends lost 5 bases at V and 4 bases at J; junction bases unmatched: 6. Supplemented by reference TRBV15 and TRBJ2-5, the full variable domain reads DAMVIQNPRYQVTQFGKPVTLSCSQTLNHNVMYWYQQKSSQAPKLLFHYYDKDFNNEADTPDNFQSRRPNTSFCFLDIRSPGLGDTAMYLCATSQGLAGDPETQYFGPGTRLLVL.

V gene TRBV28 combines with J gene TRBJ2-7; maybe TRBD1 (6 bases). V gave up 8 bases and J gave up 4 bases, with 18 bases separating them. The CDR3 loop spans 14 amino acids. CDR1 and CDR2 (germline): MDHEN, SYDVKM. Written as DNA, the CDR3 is TGTGCCAGCGCCACCCCGGGACACGAATACGAGCAGTACTTC. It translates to CASATPGHEYEQYF.

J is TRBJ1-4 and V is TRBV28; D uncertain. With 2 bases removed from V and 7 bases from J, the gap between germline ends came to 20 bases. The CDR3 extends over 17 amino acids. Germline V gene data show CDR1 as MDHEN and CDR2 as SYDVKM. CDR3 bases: TGTGCCAGCAGTTTAATGGCCCCCAACATCCTAGGTGAAAAACTGTTTTTT. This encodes CASSLMAPNILGEKLFF.

Here the CDR3 reads CASSNGSRGELFF. CDR3 sequence (DNA): TGTGCCAGCAGCAACGGGAGCAGGGGGGAGCTGTTTTTT. The V gene is TRBV7-9, the J gene TRBJ2-2; maybe TRBD2 (6 bases). Between the trimmed V and J ends, which lost 5 bases and 8 bases, there was a span of 12 bases. There are 13 residues in the CDR3. Looked up from germline, CDR1 is SEHNR and CDR2 is FQNEAQ (reference sequence).

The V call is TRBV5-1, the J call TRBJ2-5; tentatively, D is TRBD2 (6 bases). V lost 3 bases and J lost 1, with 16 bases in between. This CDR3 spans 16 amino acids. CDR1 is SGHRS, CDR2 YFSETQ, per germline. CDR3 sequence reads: CASSYTSLGGQETQYF. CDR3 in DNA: TGCGCCAGCAGCTACACTAGTTTGGGGGGCCAAGAGACCCAGTACTTC.